This TCR beta chain was sequenced for a study of CD8+CD57+ T cells in acquired aplastic anemia (dated by TCRdb to 2016 to 2019). In terms of the full investigation: A mean of approximately 3 ug of DNA, ranging from about 0.2 to 27.4 ug, was extracted from sorted CD4+ and CD8+ cells. General conclusions and limits of the study: Some 27 CD8+ CDR3 sequences were found in both patients and controls but appeared to be highly expressed in patients and within the immunodominant clones of the patients. CD8+ Simpson's diversity did not differ significantly between patients and healthy controls (P=0.060).

Comments on this clonotype: The antigen it binds to is not known. A much larger clone lies a single base off, so this may be a read error.

TCR beta VDJ combination and CDR3 sequence profiling used genomic DNA as the template. An Illumina HiSeq 2000 was used for TCR repertoire sequencing. The paper's processing steps were these. TRBV/TRBJ rearrangement plots, CDR3 size and DJ length profiles, and Simpson's diversity index were used to evaluate the repertoires. Whichever DNA sequence was most abundant in the deep sequencing data was defined as the immunodominant clone. CDR3 amino acid sequences were screened for sharing across subjects and were compared with published repertoires and the VDJdb database. The public reads were quality trimmed at Q25 with fastp and then assembled into clones with MiXCR by TCRdb, keeping productive beta chains. CDR3 protein duplicates are merged, each entry listing the most common genes and DNA. TCRdb's processing, not the authors' own work, is the source of the V and J calls. The sample table contains a few hundred thousand distinct CDR3 sequences; only one count was recorded for around three fifths of them. The top ten hold approximately 8.2% of the sample.

In this study, sorted CD4+ and CD8+ T cells from the blood of healthy subjects and of severe aplastic anemia patients had their TCR repertoires deep-sequenced. Ficoll-Paque density gradient centrifugation was used to isolate peripheral blood mononuclear cells. Before DNA was extracted, CD4+ and CD8+ T cells were sorted using either FACS or magnetic beads. CDR1 MGHDK and CDR2 SYGVNS are derived from the germline V gene. The CDR3 contains 16 residues, cysteine and phenylalanine counted. CDR3 DNA is the only sequence kept; it has 48 bases, read in frame from the first base. Ends trimmed: V by 6 bases, J by 13 bases; bases unmatched to a gene: 18.

The sample was sorted CD4+, CD8+, or CD8+CD57+ T cells (not recorded which) from PBMCs. This chain joins TRBV25-1 to TRBJ1-6, with 7 central nucleotides matching TRBD1. This receptor was obtained from a human donor with severe aplastic anemia or a healthy control (not recorded which). The nucleotide sequence reads as follows: TGTGCCAGCAGCCTCCGGGGACAGCCGAGACCGTCGCCCCTCCACTTT. Its protein reads: CASSLRGQPRPSPLHF.